Below, 29 T cell receptor beta chains from the same sample are listed, as sequenced in a study of regulatory T cells in long-lasting Graves disease. Arm-PCR with iRepertoire HTBI primers amplified the CDR3 regions for these TCR beta libraries. MiXCR, applied by TCRdb to the multiplex PCR reads, yields one record per CDR3 protein. Among about 320,000 distinct CDR3 sequences listed, 15% to 20% were seen once. Time point reported: newly diagnosed GD, antithyroid drugs for less than 3 months. Isolated PBMC RNA provided the starting material for the TCR library. Sequences were derived from peripheral blood mononuclear cells (PBMCs), sampled at new diagnosis, from a patient treated with antithyroid drugs. Receptors originate from a female donor with Graves disease.

The table lists this clonotype with a few counts. The rearrangement links TRBV7-3 to TRBJ2-3; the D gene is possibly TRBD2 (6 bases). The germline V gene has CDR1 SGHTA and CDR2 FQGTGA. V lost 0 bases and J lost 0, with 13 bases in between. The CDR3 contains 17 residues. This CDR3 reads CASSLTTAGFSTDTQYF. In DNA form, the CDR3 reads TGTGCCAGCAGCTTAACTACTGCGGGATTTAGCACAGATACGCAGTATTTT.

The sample holds many counts of this clonotype. The J gene is TRBJ1-5, the V gene TRBV24-1, with unresolved D. Trimming cost V 5 bases and J 0 bases, with 7 bases left between them. The germline V gene has CDR1 KGHDR and CDR2 SFDVKD. This CDR3 is 14 amino acids long. The CDR3 bases are TGTGCCACCAGTGGAGACGGTAGCAATCAGCCCCAGCATTTT. It yields the protein CATSGDGSNQPQHF.

This clonotype was detected many times. V is TRBV5-1 and J is TRBJ1-1; weak D call: TRBD1 (6 bases). Germline loops: CDR1 SGHRS, CDR2 YFSETQ. The CDR3 extends over 15 amino acids. With 4 bases removed from V and 1 base from J, the gap between germline ends came to 14 bases. CDR3 protein: CASSRGASQNTEAFF. DNA for the CDR3: TGCGCCAGCAGCCGGGGGGCGTCTCAGAACACTGAAGCTTTCTTT.

This clonotype has a handful of counts. V and J are TRBV7-2 and TRBJ2-4, with D possibly matching TRBD2 (6 bases). V lost 1 base and J 1 base, leaving 17 bases between the germline ends. The CDR3 covers 18 residues. The germline gives CDR1 SGHTA, CDR2 FQGNSA. DNA for the CDR3: TGTGCCAGCAGCTTAGGGTTCCGGGAGATCCGGGCCAAAAACATTCAGTACTTC. As protein: CASSLGFREIRAKNIQYF.

Ten or more counts support this clonotype. V usage is TRBV2 and J usage is TRBJ1-2, with unresolved D. V was cut by 9 bases and J by 6 bases, with 11 bases left in between. This CDR3 contains 11 residues. Germline V gene data show CDR1 as SNHLY and CDR2 as FYNNEI. CDR3 nucleotide sequence: TGTGCCAGTGACCAAGAGGATGGCTACACCTTC. Protein sequence: CASDQEDGYTF.

V is TRBV20-1 and J is TRBJ1-2, with D tentatively TRBD1 (5 bases). The CDR3 is 13 residues long. CDR1 and CDR2 (germline): DFQATT, SNEGSKA (reference sequence). Trimming pared 3 bases from V and 8 bases from J, leaving 16 bases between. The CDR3 sequence is CSASDGRAGGYTF. The CDR3 DNA follows: TGCAGTGCTAGTGACGGCAGGGCAGGCGGCTACACCTTC.

To note about this clonotype: Given a much more abundant clone one base away, this may be a read error. This chain uses TRBV6-1 with TRBJ1-1, with D possibly being TRBD1 (5 bases). The CDR3 totals 13 residues. Germline loops: CDR1 MNHNS, CDR2 SASEGT. The CDR3 bases are TGTGGCAGCCCAGCAGGGATGAACACTGAAGCTTTCTTT. As protein: CGSPAGMNTEAFF.

The chain has TRBV2 and TRBJ1-1; 10 positions match TRBD1. The ends lost 5 bases at V and 7 bases at J; junction bases unmatched: 10. Looked up from germline, CDR1 is SNHLY and CDR2 is FYNNEI. The CDR3 sequence is 15 residues long. CDR3 region: CASSSTGGGLHEAFF. CDR3 nucleotide sequence: TGTGCCAGCAGTTCGACAGGGGGCGGTCTCCATGAAGCTTTCTTT.

The chain has TRBV3-1 and TRBJ2-5, with TRBD2 as a possible D gene (5 bases). Trimming took off 1 base at V and 0 bases at J, with 12 bases between the two ends. The length of the CDR3 is 16 residues. The germline V gene has CDR1 LGHDT and CDR2 YNNKEL (reference sequence). The CDR3 loop is CASSQVSAVNQETQYF. The CDR3 nucleotides are TGTGCCAGCAGCCAAGTATCAGCGGTAAACCAAGAGACCCAGTACTTC.

This chain uses TRBV6-1 with TRBJ2-3; D is undetermined. Germline loops: CDR1 MNHNS, CDR2 SASEGT. The CDR3 runs 13 residues. The V and J ends lost 5 bases and 5 bases respectively, with 11 bases between them. This CDR3 is CASSRVGVDTQYF. The CDR3 DNA is TGTGCCAGCAGTCGAGTGGGTGTAGATACGCAGTATTTT.

The chain joins TRBV28 to TRBJ2-7; TRBD1 or TRBD2 may be the D gene (7 bases each). CDR3 size: 16 residues. V shed 8 bases and J shed 4 bases, with 24 bases lying between them. The germline CDR1 and CDR2 sequences are MDHEN and SYDVKM. CDR3 amino acids: CASGGLAEPGGYEQYF. DNA of the CDR3: TGTGCCAGCGGGGGGCTAGCGGAGCCAGGGGGTTACGAGCAGTACTTC.

The table lists this clonotype with many counts. V usage is TRBV28 and J usage is TRBJ2-7; D remains unclear. In germline, CDR1 is MDHEN, CDR2 SYDVKM. The CDR3 is 14 amino acids. The V and J ends lost 6 bases and 0 bases respectively, with 12 bases between them. The DNA for the CDR3 is TGTGCCAGCAGCAGCACAAGCTTCTCCTACGAGCAGTACTTC. It is translated as CASSSTSFSYEQYF.

The chain combines TRBV5-5 with TRBJ2-5; unclear D gene. V gave up 2 bases and J gave up 4 bases, with 9 bases separating them. Germline assignment: CDR1 SGHKS and CDR2 YYEKEE (reference sequence). This CDR3 has 13 amino acids. The CDR3 DNA follows: TGTGCCAGCAGCTTTCTTGGTCGAGAGACCCAGTACTTC. Its translation: CASSFLGRETQYF.

This clonotype was counted only a few times. The conserved closing phenylalanine or tryptophan is absent in this CDR3, likely reflecting a read error. The V and J genes are TRBV7-9 and TRBJ1-5; 7 bases line up with TRBD1. Trimming cost V 5 bases and J 6 bases; bases outside gene matches: 7. CDR3 length: 14 residues. The germline gives CDR1 SEHNR, CDR2 FQNEAQ (reference sequence). CDR3 sequence (DNA): TGTGCCAGCAGCCCACTACAGGGGACTCAGCCCCAGCATCTT. It translates to CASSPLQGTQPQHL.

There are many counts of this clonotype. The chain employs TRBV7-2 and TRBJ2-3, with a possible D match to TRBD2 (6 bases). V lost 3 bases, J lost 6 bases, and 19 bases lay in between. Germline loops: CDR1 SGHTA, CDR2 FQGNSA. This CDR3 is built from 16 residues. The CDR3 DNA reads as TGTGCCAGCAGCTTTCGGACTACCATTCCTCCGGATACGCAGTATTTT. Its translation is CASSFRTTIPPDTQYF.

Worth noting for this clonotype: The junction departs from germline at one end; a sequencing error may be responsible. This rearrangement joins TRBV19 to TRBJ1-6; D gene uncertain. The CDR3 is 13 amino acids. Germline loops: CDR1 LNHDA, CDR2 SQIVND (reference sequence). For the CDR3, the DNA is TGTGCCAGTAGTTCCCAAGGATTGGACCCCCCCCACTTT. Its protein is CASSSQGLDPPHF.

This clonotype has ten or more counts. The CDR3 DNA follows: TGTGCCAGCAGCTTAGCTCCCATGGGGGGCTACACCTTC. The encoded protein is CASSLAPMGGYTF. The V and J genes are TRBV7-9 and TRBJ1-2, with D unresolved. Germline CDR1 SEHNR, CDR2 FQNEAQ (reference sequence). Trimming shortened V by 0 bases and J by 8 bases, and 10 bases separated the two germline ends. This CDR3 has 13 amino acids.

This clonotype was seen repeatedly, ten times or more. V usage is TRBV19 and J usage is TRBJ1-5; 9 bases are a match to TRBD1. V was clipped by 5 bases and J by 5 bases; unmatched bases: 10. The CDR3 has 16 residues. Per germline, CDR1 LNHDA and CDR2 SQIVND (reference sequence). The CDR3 DNA follows: TGTGCCAGTAGTTCCCAGGGACAGGGTAGAGATCAGCCCCAGCATTTT. It translates to CASSSQGQGRDQPQHF.

V is TRBV11-2 and J is TRBJ2-7, with 9 bases matching TRBD1. The trim removed 2 bases at V and 7 bases at J, leaving 12 bases unmatched. Per the germline V gene, CDR1 is SGHAT and CDR2 is FQNNGV. The CDR3 has 16 residues. This CDR3 is CASSLNPGTGFDEQYF. As DNA, the CDR3 is TGTGCCAGCAGCTTAAACCCGGGGACAGGGTTCGATGAGCAGTACTTC.

This clonotype was seen repeatedly, ten times or more. The V call is TRBV18, the J call TRBJ1-1; a weak D match, TRBD1 (5 bases). V gave up 2 bases and J gave up 4 bases, with 8 bases separating them. The CDR3 has 13 amino acids. Germline lookup yields CDR1 KGHSH and CDR2 LQKENI. The CDR3 is CASSPGAGTEAFF. The CDR3 DNA sequence: TGTGCCAGCTCACCAGGGGCGGGCACTGAAGCTTTCTTT.

This clonotype showed up many times. The chain links TRBV12-3 or TRBV12-4 to TRBJ2-1, with D hard to call. V lost 10 bases to trimming and J lost 0 bases, with 10 bases between them. The CDR3 totals 13 residues. The CDR3 DNA sequence: TGTGCCACCAGGCCCAGCTCCTACAATGAGCAGTTCTTC. Translated, it gives CATRPSSYNEQFF.

This clonotype showed up many times. The gene calls are TRBV28 and TRBJ2-1, with 11 bases identical to TRBD1. Germline V gene data show CDR1 as MDHEN and CDR2 as SYDVKM. This CDR3 region has 15 residues. Losses at the gene ends were 7 bases for V and 5 bases for J; bases not matched to a gene: 7. The CDR3 is CASTRTGGAHNEQFF. The DNA for the CDR3 is TGTGCCAGCACCAGGACAGGGGGCGCCCACAATGAGCAGTTCTTC.

The V gene is TRBV6-1, the J gene TRBJ2-2, with D possibly matching TRBD1 (6 bases). The CDR3 spans 16 residues. CDR1 is MNHNS and CDR2 is SASEGT in the germline V gene. V lost 6 bases and J lost 6, with 20 bases in between. The DNA for the CDR3 is TGTGCCAGCAGAGACCGGACAGAGGGACCTGCCGGGGAGCTGTTTTTT. Its protein product is CASRDRTEGPAGELFF.

The chain couples TRBV2 to TRBJ2-5, with 8 bases aligning to TRBD2. The germline V gene encodes CDR1 SNHLY and CDR2 FYNNEI. After removal of 7 bases from V and 2 bases from J, the junction contained 9 bases not matched to a gene. The CDR3 contains 15 residues. CDR3 coding DNA: TGTGCCAGCACCCCCTACACTAGCGGACAAGAGACCCAGTACTTC. This codes for CASTPYTSGQETQYF.

Ten or more counts support this clonotype. The V call is TRBV11-3, the J call TRBJ2-2, with TRBD2 as a possible D gene (6 bases). Germline lookup yields CDR1 SGHNT and CDR2 YENEEA. The CDR3 totals 15 residues. Trimming pared 1 base from V and 3 bases from J, leaving 9 bases between. The CDR3 region is CASSLVGTDTGELFF. The CDR3 DNA follows: TGTGCCAGCAGCTTAGTAGGGACTGACACCGGGGAGCTGTTTTTT.

In its sample, this clonotype was seen many times. For the CDR3, the DNA is TGTGCCAGCAGTTACCCTCGGGGACTAGCGAGCGAGCAGTACTTC. Translating gives CASSYPRGLASEQYF. This chain links TRBV6-5 with TRBJ2-7; TRBD2 agrees at 10 bases. Germline V CDR1 and CDR2: MNHEY, SVGAGI. This CDR3 comprises 15 residues. Trimming took 2 bases from V and 6 from J; bases not matched to a gene: 7.

The genes are TRBV10-2 and TRBJ2-1, with 12 bases fitting TRBD2. The CDR3 runs to 17 residues. CDR1 is WSHSY, CDR2 SAAADI, per germline. The trim removed 0 bases at V and 5 bases at J, leaving 5 bases unmatched. The DNA for the CDR3 is TGCGCCAGCAGTGAGTCGGCTAGCGGGGGGGCTAACAATGAGCAGTTCTTC. Residues: CASSESASGGANNEQFF.

This clonotype was recorded a few times. The J gene is TRBJ2-3, the V gene TRBV6-2 or TRBV6-3, with a possible D match to TRBD2 (6 bases). Trimming cost V 6 bases and J 2 bases, with 15 bases left between them. Germline V CDR1 and CDR2: MNHEY, SVGEGT. The CDR3 is 15 amino acids. CDR3 loop: CASSQPSGPTDTQYF. The CDR3 DNA follows: TGTGCCAGCAGCCAACCAAGCGGGCCCACAGATACGCAGTATTTT.

There are many counts of this clonotype. This chain links TRBV27 with TRBJ2-1, with TRBD2 matching 15 bases. Germline V gives CDR1 MNHEY, CDR2 SMNVEV (reference sequence). After removal of 4 bases from V and 9 bases from J, the junction contained 4 bases not matched to a gene. The CDR3 consists of 15 residues. The CDR3 region has the DNA TGTGCCAGCAGTTCGGGACTAGCGGGAGGTACTGAGCAGTTCTTC. Protein product: CASSSGLAGGTEQFF.